One and the same sample provided the 28 T cell receptor beta chains below, sequenced in a study of regulatory T cells in long-lasting Graves disease. Noted time point: newly diagnosed GD, antithyroid drugs for less than 3 months. Construction of the TCR library relied on RNA isolated from PBMCs. Construction of the TCR beta libraries employed iRepertoire HTBI primers in conjunction with Arm-PCR of CDR3 regions. TCRdb reprocessed the multiplex PCR reads with MiXCR, giving one entry per CDR3 protein. The table includes 400,000 to 450,000 distinct CDR3 sequences, 15% to 20% detected once. The sample also formed part of further work on T cells in Graves' hyperthyroidism and ophthalmopathy.

This sample comprised peripheral blood mononuclear cells (PBMCs), obtained at new diagnosis, from a patient treated with antithyroid drugs. These receptors were obtained from a woman aged 30 to 39 with Graves disease.

This clonotype was picked up many times. V is TRBV20-1 and J is TRBJ2-5; 15 nucleotides match TRBD2. Trimming cost V 1 base and J 4 bases; bases outside gene matches: 13. The CDR3 contains 19 residues. Germline lookup yields CDR1 DFQATT and CDR2 SNEGSKA (reference sequence). This CDR3 is CSARVPSGTSGRRRETQYF. The CDR3 nucleotides read TGCAGTGCTAGAGTTCCCTCTGGGACTAGCGGGAGGCGGAGAGAGACCCAGTACTTC.

This clonotype was found many times. CDR3 protein: CASSLRDRGRRGNTIYF. DNA of the CDR3: TGTGCCAGCAGCCTCCGGGACAGGGGGCGTCGAGGAAACACCATATATTTT. The chain is built from TRBV7-9 and TRBJ1-3; 12 bases fit TRBD1. The CDR3 is made up of 17 amino acids. Per the germline V gene, CDR1 is SEHNR and CDR2 is FQNEAQ (reference sequence). V lost 5 bases to trimming and J lost 4 bases; unmatched junction nucleotides: 9.

The V call is TRBV6-2 or TRBV6-3, the J call TRBJ2-3; 11 bases agree with TRBD2. Germline values: CDR1 MNHEY, CDR2 SVGEGT. V dropped 8 bases and J dropped 2; count of bases not matched to a gene: 9. This CDR3 spans 16 amino acids. The CDR3 nucleotides are TGTGCCAGCTACCGGCCGGGACTAGCGGTCACAGATACGCAGTATTTT. It translates to CASYRPGLAVTDTQYF.

This clonotype was detected ten times or more. V and J are TRBV5-5 and TRBJ1-6; possibly TRBD1 for D (5 bases). Germline V gives CDR1 SGHKS, CDR2 YYEKEE (reference sequence). The CDR3 runs to 14 residues. V lost 1 base and J lost 10, with 12 bases in between. CDR3 bases: TGTGCCAGCAGCTTGAGGCAGGGTGCATCACCCCTCCACTTT. Protein sequence: CASSLRQGASPLHF.

This clonotype was detected many times. V usage is TRBV2 and J usage is TRBJ2-2; D perhaps matches TRBD1 (6 bases). Germline V CDR1 and CDR2: SNHLY, FYNNEI. The CDR3 consists of 15 residues. Trimming took off 7 bases at V and 2 bases at J, with 14 bases between the two ends. CDR3 region: CASKPGQRNTGELFF. For the CDR3, the DNA is TGTGCCAGCAAGCCGGGACAACGAAACACCGGGGAGCTGTTTTTT.

The gene calls are TRBV4-3 and TRBJ2-7; 10 bases fit TRBD2. The J segment lost 3 bases and the V segment lost 0 bases, leaving 5 bases of the junction unmatched. This CDR3 region has 16 residues. Looked up from germline, CDR1 is LGHNA and CDR2 is YSLEER. The CDR3 DNA reads TGCGCCAGCAGCCAAGAATGGGGGACTAGCGTCTACGAGCAGTACTTC. Translated: CASSQEWGTSVYEQYF.

This clonotype was seen repeatedly, ten times or more. The chain uses TRBV20-1 and TRBJ2-5; 11 positions agree with TRBD2. The CDR3 has 18 amino acids. CDR1 is DFQATT, CDR2 SNEGSKA, per germline (reference sequence). Trimming at V came to 4 bases and at J to 4 bases, leaving 17 bases not matched to a gene. In DNA, the CDR3 is TGCAGTGCTACCGCAACCCGAAACCTAGCGGGAGGACGAGAGACCCAGTACTTC. Its translation is CSATATRNLAGGRETQYF.

Remarks on this clonotype: A much larger clone differs by one base, so this may be a read error. The genes are TRBV6-1 and TRBJ2-7; 10 bases are a match to TRBD2. This CDR3 comprises 16 residues. Germline V lookup: CDR1 MNHNS, CDR2 SASEGT. This CDR3 reads CASRTGTSVSSYKQYF. The CDR3 nucleotides are TGTGCCAGCCGAACCGGGACTAGCGTTAGCTCCTACAAGCAGTACTTC.

This clonotype was seen many times. This sequence joins TRBV19 and TRBJ1-5; TRBD1 aligns across 7 bases. The germline gives CDR1 LNHDA, CDR2 SQIVND (reference sequence). The CDR3 spans 15 residues. V was clipped by 2 bases and J by 6 bases; unmatched bases: 7. The CDR3 DNA is TGTGCCAGTAGTATAAGGGCAGGGGGTTTTCAGCCCCAGCATTTT. As protein: CASSIRAGGFQPQHF.

The table lists this clonotype with many counts. The CDR3 region is CASSLDRPSGNEQFF. The DNA of the CDR3 is TGTGCCAGCAGTCTCGACAGGCCGTCAGGGAATGAGCAGTTCTTC. V usage is TRBV6-1 and J usage is TRBJ2-1; the D gene is possibly TRBD1 (6 bases). Trimming cost V 5 bases and J 7 bases, with 18 bases left between them. Germline lookup yields CDR1 MNHNS and CDR2 SASEGT. The CDR3 has 15 amino acids.

The sample holds many counts of this clonotype. The chain couples TRBV19 to TRBJ1-1; no clear D gene. Trimming stripped 9 bases from V and 2 bases from J, with 19 bases between. The CDR3 covers 15 residues. CDR1 and CDR2 (germline): LNHDA, SQIVND (reference sequence). The CDR3 loop is CASRPTFTRNTEAFF. The CDR3 DNA reads TGTGCCAGCAGACCCACCTTCACCCGAAACACTGAAGCTTTCTTT.

This clonotype was recorded a few times. This chain joins TRBV7-9 and TRBJ1-1; a weak D match, TRBD1 (6 bases). The CDR3 is 15 residues long. CDR1 is SEHNR, CDR2 FQNEAQ, per germline (reference sequence). V lost 6 bases to trimming and J lost 2 bases, with 16 bases between them. CDR3 region: CASRPSTGRNTEAFF. CDR3 nucleotides: TGTGCCAGCAGACCGTCAACAGGGCGCAACACTGAAGCTTTCTTT.

Turning to this clonotype: This sequence may be a read error, since a much larger clone differs from it by one base. The conserved phenylalanine or tryptophan normally closing the CDR3 is absent here, so this likely arose from a read error. The chain has TRBV28 and TRBJ2-7; maybe TRBD1 (6 bases). The CDR3 extends over 14 amino acids. Trimming took 3 bases from V and 2 from J, leaving 11 bases between them. Germline V gene data show CDR1 as MDHEN and CDR2 as SYDVKM. Written as DNA, the CDR3 is TGTGCCAGCAGTTTCGGGACACCCGCCTACGAGCAGTACCTC. This sequence encodes CASSFGTPAYEQYL.

The chain links TRBV5-1 to TRBJ2-5; possibly TRBD2 for D (6 bases). From germline, CDR1 is SGHRS and CDR2 YFSETQ. This CDR3 contains 14 residues. The V end lost 3 bases, the J end lost 5 bases, and 14 bases lay between the germline ends. CDR3 region: CASSSQSGFETQYF. CDR3 nucleotides: TGCGCCAGCAGCTCCCAGAGCGGGTTCGAGACCCAGTACTTC.

This clonotype was counted at least ten times. The chain joins TRBV7-2 to TRBJ1-2; no reliable D call. CDR3 length equals 12 residues. The V end lost 1 base, the J end lost 5 bases, and 5 bases lay between the germline ends. CDR1 SGHTA and CDR2 FQGNSA come from the germline V gene. CDR3 in amino acids: CASSLVRYGYTF. CDR3 sequence (DNA): TGTGCCAGCAGCTTAGTACGGTATGGCTACACCTTC.

This clonotype has just a few counts. The rearrangement links TRBV15 to TRBJ2-2; TRBD2 agrees at 9 bases. V lost 3 bases and J lost 7; bases outside the gene matches: 12. This CDR3 region has 17 residues. Germline-derived CDR1 and CDR2 are LNHNV and YYDKDF (reference sequence). In nucleotides, the CDR3 is TGTGCCACCAGCAGGGACCTTACTAGCGGGTTGGACGGGGAGCTGTTTTTT. Residues: CATSRDLTSGLDGELFF. Combining the CDR3 with reference TRBV15 and TRBJ2-2 gives the whole variable domain DAMVIQNPRYQVTQFGKPVTLSCSQTLNHNVMYWYQQKSSQAPKLLFHYYDKDFNNEADTPDNFQSRRPNTSFCFLDIRSPGLGDTAMYLCATSRDLTSGLDGELFFGEGSRLTVL.

This clonotype was counted a few times. This chain joins TRBV5-4 and TRBJ2-1; D possibly corresponds to TRBD2 (7 bases). The germline V and J ends were trimmed by 6 bases and 4 bases, with 17 bases remaining between them. CDR3 length: 15 amino acids. The germline V gene has CDR1 SGHNT and CDR2 YYREEE (reference sequence). This chain's CDR3 is CASTLGGARYNEQFF. CDR3 coding DNA: TGTGCCAGCACCCTAGGGGGGGCGAGGTACAATGAGCAGTTCTTC.

This clonotype occurred many times. This rearrangement joins TRBV7-9 to TRBJ2-6; D is undetermined. Trimming stripped 5 bases from V and 11 bases from J, with 16 bases between. The CDR3 is made up of 14 amino acids. CDR1 is SEHNR, CDR2 FQNEAQ, per germline (reference sequence). The CDR3 sequence is CASSGWRPEDVLTF. CDR3 sequence (DNA): TGTGCCAGCAGCGGTTGGCGGCCCGAGGACGTCCTGACTTTC.

This clonotype was seen repeatedly, ten times or more. The J gene is TRBJ2-5, the V gene TRBV27; 11 bases fit TRBD2. CDR1 and CDR2 (germline): MNHEY, SMNVEV (reference sequence). CDR3 size: 15 residues. V lost 5 bases, J lost 5 bases, and 7 bases stayed unmatched. Written as DNA, the CDR3 is TGTGCCAGCAGTGCAACTAGCGGGAGCGGGGAGACCCAGTACTTC. Residues: CASSATSGSGETQYF.

As for this clonotype: A far bigger clonotype differs at one base, so this is likely a read error. The chain links TRBV11-2 to TRBJ2-1; D is unclear. V was shortened by 10 bases and J by 10 bases, with 20 bases between the two germline ends. The CDR3 sequence is 13 residues long. Germline CDR1 reads SGHAT; CDR2 reads FQNNGV. CDR3 protein: CATSLSTTYEQFF. The CDR3 DNA is TGTGCCACCTCTCTCAGCACGACCTACGAGCAGTTCTTC.

Turning to this clonotype: A clone one base away is much larger, so this may be a read error. In nucleotides, the CDR3 is TGTGCCAGCAGCCGCGGAAGGGCGGAAGAGCAGCACTTC. It specifies CASSRGRAEEQHF. The chain is built from TRBV9 and TRBJ2-7; D is undetermined. Germline CDR1 and CDR2: SGDLS and YYNGEE. This CDR3 contains 13 residues.

This clonotype was seen ten or more times. This chain uses TRBV11-2 with TRBJ2-2; D is possibly TRBD1 (6 bases). The V and J ends lost 2 bases and 2 bases respectively, with 18 bases between them. From germline, CDR1 is SGHAT and CDR2 FQNNGV. This CDR3 region has 18 residues. CDR3 DNA: TGTGCCAGCAGCTTATCTTTGTGGCAGGGGCGTAACACCGGGGAGCTGTTTTTT. It specifies CASSLSLWQGRNTGELFF.

This clonotype has at least ten counts. CDR3 nucleotides: TGTGCCAGCAGGAAACAGGGGGCGAACACTGAAGCTTTCTTT. Residues: CASRKQGANTEAFF. This chain connects TRBV12-3 or TRBV12-4 to TRBJ1-1, with 9 bases that match TRBD1. Trimming removed 6 bases from V and 1 base from J; junction bases left unmatched: 3. This CDR3 has 14 amino acids.

A single count supports this clonotype. J is TRBJ1-3 and V is TRBV15; 11 bases map to TRBD1. The length of the CDR3 is 16 residues. The germline V gene has CDR1 LNHNV and CDR2 YYDKDF (reference sequence). Trimming removed 5 bases from V and 8 bases from J; junction bases left unmatched: 11. In nucleotides, the CDR3 is TGTGCCACCAGCGGACGACCGGGACAGGGGGGATACACCATATATTTT. Translation gives CATSGRPGQGGYTIYF.

This clonotype came up many times. This rearrangement joins TRBV29-1 to TRBJ2-1, with D perhaps being TRBD1 or TRBD2 (6 bases each). This CDR3 region has 14 residues. CDR1 and CDR2 from the germline V gene are SQVTM and ANQGSEA. Trimming took 3 bases from V and 7 from J, leaving 16 bases between them. The chain's CDR3 is CSVEPGGPWNEQFF. The DNA of the CDR3 is TGCAGCGTTGAGCCCGGGGGCCCGTGGAATGAGCAGTTCTTC.

This clonotype was seen many times. This chain links TRBV11-2 with TRBJ2-7, with 7 positions matching TRBD1. V lost 5 bases to trimming and J lost 2 bases; unmatched junction nucleotides: 18. In germline, CDR1 is SGHAT, CDR2 FQNNGV. The CDR3 totals 18 residues. CDR3 amino acids: CASSPRVPGQRTAYEQYF. As DNA, the CDR3 is TGTGCCAGCAGCCCCCGGGTTCCGGGACAGAGAACCGCCTACGAGCAGTACTTC.

This clonotype was seen ten or more times. The chain employs TRBV27 and TRBJ1-2; D is undetermined. The CDR3 totals 15 residues. V lost 2 bases to trimming and J lost 4 bases, with 14 bases between them. In germline, CDR1 is MNHEY, CDR2 SMNVEV (reference sequence). CDR3 nucleotide sequence: TGTGCCAGCAGTTTAGGCCAGATCCCTGGCTATGGCTACACCTTC. This translates into CASSLGQIPGYGYTF.

This clonotype appeared many times. The rearrangement uses TRBV20-1 and TRBJ1-4, with D perhaps TRBD1 (6 bases). Germline V gene sequence: CDR1 DFQATT, CDR2 SNEGSKA (reference sequence). The germline V and J ends were trimmed by 5 bases and 12 bases, with 16 bases remaining between them. The CDR3 is 12 residues long. The CDR3 region is CSALKTGRELFF. The CDR3 nucleotides are TGCAGTGCTCTTAAAACAGGGAGGGAACTGTTTTTT.